These T cell receptor beta chains were read from a single sample in a study of blood T cell repertoires in COVID-19. The repertoire was sequenced with immunoSEQ multiplex PCR; TCRdb's copy has only in-frame clones and lacks some. Of roughly 500,000 clones in the sample, 75% to 90% were seen once. The sequenced material came from PBMCs or T cells enriched from blood (not recorded which). These receptors were collected from a woman aged 60 to 75 who had recovered from COVID-19. Each CDR3 is given with its conserved first and last residue. D genes are given only for firm matches. Size is omitted from some rows. Given values are once, few, many or a class for expanded clones.

>TRBJ1-6|TRBV5-1|TRBD1|-
CASRNPGTDNSPLHF
TGCGCCAGCAGAAACCCCGGGACAGATAATTCACCCCTCCACTTT
>TRBJ1-5|TRBV19|-|once
CASSSTTSRGSGQPQHF
TGTGCCAGTAGTAGTACCACTTCGAGGGGGAGCGGTCAGCCCCAGCATTTT
>TRBJ1-2|TRBV2|TRBD1|-
CASSGQGLNYGYTF
TGTGCCAGCAGTGGACAGGGCCTAAACTATGGCTACACCTTC
>TRBJ2-2|TRBV11-2|-|-
CASSLWRGIRGGGELFF
TGTGCCAGCAGCTTATGGCGGGGAATAAGGGGAGGAGGGGAGCTGTTTTTT
>TRBJ1-2|TRBV18|TRBD1|once
CASSPRQGALYGYTF
TGTGCCAGCTCACCAAGGCAGGGGGCCCTATATGGCTACACCTTC
>TRBJ1-5|TRBV27|-|-
CASTLFGTGNQPQHF
TGTGCCAGCACCCTCTTCGGCACAGGCAATCAGCCCCAGCATTTT
>TRBJ2-7|TRBV11-2|-|-
CASSPISRSRGGPPYEQYF
TGTGCCAGCAGCCCCATCTCTCGTTCGAGGGGGGGCCCCCCCTACGAGCAGTACTTC
>TRBJ1-1|TRBV7-2|-|-
CASSFGGAVNTEAFF
TGTGCCAGCAGCTTTGGGGGCGCGGTGAACACTGAAGCTTTCTTT
>TRBJ1-3|TRBV5-1|-|-
CASSLSGLSGVDSGNTIYF
TGCGCCAGCAGCTTGTCAGGTTTGTCAGGGGTCGACTCTGGAAACACCATATATTTT
>TRBJ1-2|TRBV6-5|-|few
CASGRGAGGYTF
TGTGCCAGCGGTCGGGGGGCGGGTGGCTACACCTTC
>TRBJ1-5|TRBV28|-|-
CASRLQGNNQPQHF
TGTGCCAGCAGACTACAGGGCAACAATCAGCCCCAGCATTTT
>TRBJ1-4|TRBV5-1|TRBD1|-
CASSRADRANEKLFF
TGCGCCAGCAGTCGGGCGGACAGGGCGAATGAAAAACTGTTTTTT
>TRBJ2-2|TRBV24-1|TRBD1|-
CATSDSDRGLLAGELFF
TGTGCCACCAGTGATTCCGACAGGGGGCTACTTGCCGGGGAGCTGTTTTTT
>TRBJ1-1|TRBV29-1|-|few
CSIFTGITEAFF
TGCAGCATTTTTACAGGGATCACTGAAGCTTTCTTT
>TRBJ2-2|TRBV2|TRBD1|once
CASRGQTNTGELFF
TGTGCCAGCAGGGGACAGACCAACACCGGGGAGCTGTTTTTT
>TRBJ1-2|TRBV4-2|-|once
CASSQDLSVRQGQGYTF
TGTGCCAGCAGCCAAGATTTAAGTGTAAGGCAGGGGCAAGGCTACACCTTC
>TRBJ2-1|TRBV7-2|-|once
CASNQGGSYNEQFF
TGTGCCAGCAACCAAGGGGGCTCCTACAATGAGCAGTTCTTC
>TRBJ1-1|TRBV2|-|-
CASRQEWTEAFF
TGTGCCAGCAGACAGGAATGGACTGAAGCTTTCTTT
>TRBJ1-2|TRBV7-2|TRBD1|-
CASSLKGTGVSGYTF
TGTGCCAGCAGCTTAAAGGGGACAGGGGTCTCTGGCTACACCTTC
>TRBJ1-6|TRBV7-9|TRBD1|-
CASSSNQQGARNSPLHF
TGTGCCAGCAGCTCTAATCAACAGGGGGCAAGGAATTCACCCCTCCACTTT
>TRBJ2-3|TRBV9|-|-
CASSSRAGAYTDTQYF
TGTGCCAGCAGCTCAAGGGCGGGGGCCTACACAGATACGCAGTATTTT
>TRBJ1-5|TRBV6-5|TRBD1|few
CASRVQGALGQPQHF
TGTGCCAGCAGGGTACAGGGGGCGTTGGGTCAGCCCCAGCATTTT
>TRBJ2-3|TRBV24-1|TRBD1|-
CATSDILGTGTDTQYF
TGTGCCACCAGTGATATATTAGGGACAGGCACAGATACGCAGTATTTT
>TRBJ2-3|TRBV7-6|TRBD2|-
CASSPSGGSTDTQYF
TGTGCCAGCAGCCCTAGCGGGGGGAGCACAGATACGCAGTATTTT
>TRBJ2-7|TRBV29-1|TRBD1|-
CSIRGGTGISGEQYF
TGCAGCATAAGAGGGGGGACAGGGATTTCAGGGGAGCAGTACTTC
>TRBJ1-1|TRBV6-5|TRBD1|few
CASSYEGTAEAFF
TGTGCCAGCAGTTACGAAGGGACAGCTGAAGCTTTCTTT
>TRBJ2-4|TRBV7-2|-|once
CASSLEGPSAKNIQYF
TGTGCCAGCAGCTTAGAAGGTCCTAGCGCCAAAAACATTCAGTACTTC
>TRBJ2-4|TRBV6-5|TRBD1|-
CASSRDSHIQYF
TGTGCCAGCAGCCGGGACAGTCACATTCAGTACTTC
>TRBJ2-2|TRBV25-1|TRBD1|-
CASSALRTGYTGELFF
TGTGCCAGCAGTGCCCTGAGGACAGGGTACACCGGGGAGCTGTTTTTT
>TRBJ1-4|TRBV5-1|-|once
CASSLEGGGEKLFF
TGCGCCAGCAGCTTGGAAGGCGGTGGTGAAAAACTGTTTTTT
>TRBJ2-7|TRBV7-7|TRBD2|-
CASSLGPSGGPTSYEQYF
TGTGCTAGCAGCTTAGGGCCTAGCGGGGGGCCAACCTCCTACGAGCAGTACTTC
>TRBJ1-2|TRBV7-9|-|-
CASSLLDRTKWYGYTF
TGTGCCAGCAGCCTCCTCGACAGGACCAAATGGTATGGCTACACCTTC
>TRBJ1-2|TRBV5-5|TRBD1|-
CASSLRSGQGEYGYTF
TGTGCCAGCAGCTTGCGCTCGGGACAGGGGGAATATGGCTACACCTTC
>TRBJ1-2|TRBV5-1|-|-
CASSPGQSIYGYTF
TGCGCCAGCAGCCCTGGACAGTCGATCTATGGCTACACCTTC
>TRBJ2-3|TRBV6-5|TRBD2|-
CASSRAGARTDTQYF
TGTGCCAGCAGCCGAGCGGGGGCCCGCACAGATACGCAGTATTTT
>TRBJ2-1|TRBV30|TRBD1|-
CAWSVIQGREQFF
TGTGCCTGGAGTGTTATACAGGGGCGGGAGCAGTTCTTC
>TRBJ1-1|TRBV6-5|TRBD1|-
CASSSGQTNTEAFF
TGTGCCAGCAGTTCGGGACAGACCAACACTGAAGCTTTCTTT
>TRBJ1-5|TRBV27|-|-
CASSPRGQPQHF
TGTGCCAGCTCGCCTCGGGGTCAGCCCCAGCATTTT
>TRBJ2-1|TRBV11-2|TRBD2|-
CASSLVRAGGNNEQFF
TGTGCCAGCAGCTTAGTGCGCGCGGGGGGGAACAATGAGCAGTTCTTC
>TRBJ2-2|TRBV2|-|-
CASSERTERRMYPPTGELFF
TGTGCCAGCAGTGAAAGGACAGAGAGACGAATGTACCCACCAACTGGGGAGCTGTTTTTT
>TRBJ1-1|TRBV10-3|TRBD1|-
CAISEGTGGMLKAFF
TGTGCCATCTCGGAGGGGACAGGGGGAATGCTTAAAGCTTTCTTT
>TRBJ2-3|TRBV5-1|TRBD2|-
CASSPGEGRTDTQYF
TGCGCCAGCAGTCCGGGGGAGGGGAGGACAGATACGCAGTATTTT
>TRBJ1-1|TRBV19|TRBD1|few
CASSIRGLIAEAFF
TGTGCCAGTAGTATCAGGGGGCTAATAGCTGAAGCTTTCTTT
>TRBJ2-3|TRBV10-3|TRBD1|-
CAIRSGGSTDTQYF
TGTGCCATCAGATCAGGGGGTAGCACAGATACGCAGTATTTT
>TRBJ1-4|TRBV4-1|-|-
CASSQDQAGDEKLFF
TGCGCCAGCAGCCAAGATCAGGCCGGGGATGAAAAACTGTTTTTT
>TRBJ1-6|TRBV5-4|TRBD1|-
CASSSWTGDNSPLHF
TGTGCCAGCAGCAGCTGGACAGGCGATAATTCACCCCTCCACTTT